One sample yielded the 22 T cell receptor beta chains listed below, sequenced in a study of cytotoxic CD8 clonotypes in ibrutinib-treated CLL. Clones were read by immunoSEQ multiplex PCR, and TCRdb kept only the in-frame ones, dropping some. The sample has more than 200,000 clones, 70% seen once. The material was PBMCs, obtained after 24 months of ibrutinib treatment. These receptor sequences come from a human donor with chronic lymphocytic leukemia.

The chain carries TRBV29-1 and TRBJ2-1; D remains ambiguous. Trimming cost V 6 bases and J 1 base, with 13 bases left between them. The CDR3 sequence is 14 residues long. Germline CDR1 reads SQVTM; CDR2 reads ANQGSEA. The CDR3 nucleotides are TGCAGCGTCCCCTCTCGTGGGTCCTACAATGAGCAGTTCTTC. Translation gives CSVPSRGSYNEQFF.

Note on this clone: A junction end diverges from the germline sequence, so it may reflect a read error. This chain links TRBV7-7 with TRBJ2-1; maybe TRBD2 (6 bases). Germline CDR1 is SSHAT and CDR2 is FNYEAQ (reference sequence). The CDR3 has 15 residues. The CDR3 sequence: CASSLARGTRNEQFF. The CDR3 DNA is TGTGCTAGCAGCTTAGCCCGCGGGACTCGCAATGAGCAGTTCTTC.

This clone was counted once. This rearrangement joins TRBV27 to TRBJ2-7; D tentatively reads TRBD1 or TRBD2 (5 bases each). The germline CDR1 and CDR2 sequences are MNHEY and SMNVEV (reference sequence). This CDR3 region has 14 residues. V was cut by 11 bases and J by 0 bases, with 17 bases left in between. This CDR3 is CAAKGTQPSYEQYF. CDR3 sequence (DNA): TGTGCCGCAAAGGGGACCCAACCCTCCTACGAGCAGTACTTC.

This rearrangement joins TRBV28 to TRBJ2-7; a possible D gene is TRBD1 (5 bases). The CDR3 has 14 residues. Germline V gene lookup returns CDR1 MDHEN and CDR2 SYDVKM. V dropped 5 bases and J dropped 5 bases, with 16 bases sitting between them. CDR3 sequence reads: CASSPPTDQNEQYF. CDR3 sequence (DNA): TGTGCCAGCAGTCCCCCGACAGATCAGAACGAGCAGTACTTC. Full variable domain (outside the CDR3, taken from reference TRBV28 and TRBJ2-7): DVKVTQSSRYLVKRTGEKVFLECVQDMDHENMFWYRQDPGLGLRLIYFSYDVKMKEKGDIPEGYSVSREKKERFSLILESASTNQTSMYLCASSPPTDQNEQYFGPGTRLTVT.

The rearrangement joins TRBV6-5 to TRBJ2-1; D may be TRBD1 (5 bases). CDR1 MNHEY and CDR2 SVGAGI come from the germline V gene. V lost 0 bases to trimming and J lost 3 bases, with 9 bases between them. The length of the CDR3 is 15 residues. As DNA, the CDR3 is TGTGCCAGCAGTTACTCGATTACAGGCTACAATGAGCAGTTCTTC. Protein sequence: CASSYSITGYNEQFF.

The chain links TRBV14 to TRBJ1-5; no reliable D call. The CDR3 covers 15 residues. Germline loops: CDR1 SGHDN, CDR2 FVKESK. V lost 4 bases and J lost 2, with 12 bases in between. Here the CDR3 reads CASSRSLTGNQPQHF. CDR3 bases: TGTGCCAGCAGCCGTAGTTTGACTGGCAATCAGCCCCAGCATTTT.

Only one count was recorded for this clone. The CDR3 loop reads CASTAGTGYNEQFF. CDR3 coding DNA: TGTGCCAGCACCGCCGGGACAGGGTACAATGAGCAGTTCTTC. The chain uses TRBV2 and TRBJ2-1; TRBD1 matches at 9 bases. Germline CDR1 reads SNHLY; CDR2 reads FYNNEI. The trim removed 7 bases at V and 4 bases at J, leaving 5 bases unmatched. The CDR3 contains 14 residues.

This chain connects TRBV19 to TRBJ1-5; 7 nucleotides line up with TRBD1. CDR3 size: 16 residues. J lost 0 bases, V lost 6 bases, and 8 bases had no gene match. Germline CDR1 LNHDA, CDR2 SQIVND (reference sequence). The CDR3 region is CASSIRGQPSNQPQHF. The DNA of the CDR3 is TGTGCCAGTAGCATCCGGGGACAGCCTAGCAATCAGCCCCAGCATTTT.

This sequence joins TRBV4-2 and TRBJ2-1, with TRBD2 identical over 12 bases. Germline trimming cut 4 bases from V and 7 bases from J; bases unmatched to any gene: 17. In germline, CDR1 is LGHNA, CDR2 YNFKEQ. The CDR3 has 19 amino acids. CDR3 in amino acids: CASSPRAASGRAPGNEQFF. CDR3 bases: TGTGCCAGCAGCCCCCGAGCGGCTAGCGGGAGGGCTCCTGGTAATGAGCAGTTCTTC.

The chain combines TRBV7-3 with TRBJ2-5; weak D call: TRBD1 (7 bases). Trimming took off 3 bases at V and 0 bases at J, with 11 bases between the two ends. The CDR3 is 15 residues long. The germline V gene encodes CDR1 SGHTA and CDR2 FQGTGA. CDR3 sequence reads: CASSLTGRYQETQYF. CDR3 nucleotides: TGTGCCAGCAGCTTGACAGGGAGGTACCAAGAGACCCAGTACTTC.

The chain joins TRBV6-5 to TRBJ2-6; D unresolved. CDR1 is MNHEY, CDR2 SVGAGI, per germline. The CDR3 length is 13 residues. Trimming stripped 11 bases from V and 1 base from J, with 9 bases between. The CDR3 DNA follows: TGTGCCGTTAGGGAATCTGGGGCCAACGTCCTGACTTTC. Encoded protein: CAVRESGANVLTF.

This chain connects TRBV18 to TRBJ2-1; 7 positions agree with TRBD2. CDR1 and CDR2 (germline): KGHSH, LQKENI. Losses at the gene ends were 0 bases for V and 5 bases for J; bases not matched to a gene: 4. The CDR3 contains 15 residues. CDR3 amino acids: CASSPPGTTNNEQFF. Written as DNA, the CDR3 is TGTGCCAGCTCACCACCTGGGACTACGAACAATGAGCAGTTCTTC.

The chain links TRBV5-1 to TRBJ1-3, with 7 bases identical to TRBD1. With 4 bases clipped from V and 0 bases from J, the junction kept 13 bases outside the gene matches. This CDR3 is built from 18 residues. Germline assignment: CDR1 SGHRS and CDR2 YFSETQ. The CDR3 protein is CASSGDSTGHPSGNTIYF. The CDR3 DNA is TGCGCCAGCAGCGGGGACAGTACAGGCCATCCCTCTGGAAACACCATATATTTT.

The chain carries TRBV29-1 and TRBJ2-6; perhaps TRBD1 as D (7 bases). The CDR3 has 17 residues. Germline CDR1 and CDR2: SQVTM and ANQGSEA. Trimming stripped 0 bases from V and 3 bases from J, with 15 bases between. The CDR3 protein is CSVEDGARGVGANVLTF. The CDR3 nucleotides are TGCAGCGTTGAAGATGGTGCCAGGGGGGTTGGGGCCAACGTCCTGACTTTC. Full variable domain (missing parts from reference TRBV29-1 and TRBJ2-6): SAVISQKPSRDICQRGTSLTIQCQVDSQVTMMFWYRQQPGQSLTLIATANQGSEATYESGFVIDKFPISRPNLTFSTLTVSNMSPEDSSIYLCSVEDGARGVGANVLTFGAGSRLTVL.

CDR3 residues: CAWSPLASTYQETQYF. The CDR3 region has the DNA TGTGCCTGGAGTCCACTAGCGAGTACGTACCAAGAGACCCAGTACTTC. The V gene is TRBV30, the J gene TRBJ2-5, with 7 bases fitting TRBD2. From germline, CDR1 is GTSNPN and CDR2 SVGIG (reference sequence). The CDR3 spans 16 residues. V trimming: 2 bases; J trimming: 0 bases; junction bases outside the gene matches: 9.

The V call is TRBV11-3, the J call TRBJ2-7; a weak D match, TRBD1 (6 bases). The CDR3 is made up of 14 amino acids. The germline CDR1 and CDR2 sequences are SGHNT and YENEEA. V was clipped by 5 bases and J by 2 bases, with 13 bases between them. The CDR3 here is CASSPKGDPYEQYF. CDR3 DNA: TGTGCCAGCAGCCCCAAGGGGGATCCCTACGAGCAGTACTTC.

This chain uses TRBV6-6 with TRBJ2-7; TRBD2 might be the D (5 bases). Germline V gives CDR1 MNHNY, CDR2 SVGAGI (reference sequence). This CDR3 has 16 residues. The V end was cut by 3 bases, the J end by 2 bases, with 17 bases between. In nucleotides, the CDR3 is TGTGCCAGCAGTTATTCCATCGGGATTGCAACCTACGAGCAGTACTTC. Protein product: CASSYSIGIATYEQYF.

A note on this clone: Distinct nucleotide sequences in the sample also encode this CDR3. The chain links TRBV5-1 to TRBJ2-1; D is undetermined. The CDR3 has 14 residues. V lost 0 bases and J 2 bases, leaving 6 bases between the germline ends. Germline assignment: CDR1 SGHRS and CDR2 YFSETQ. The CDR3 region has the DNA TGCGCCAGCAGCTTGGGTGACCCCTACAATGAGCAGTTCTTC. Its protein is CASSLGDPYNEQFF.

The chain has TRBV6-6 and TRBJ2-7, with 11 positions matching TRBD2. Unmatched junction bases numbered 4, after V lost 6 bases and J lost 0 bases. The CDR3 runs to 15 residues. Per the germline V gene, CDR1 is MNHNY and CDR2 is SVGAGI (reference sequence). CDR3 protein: CASSATSGSSYEQYF. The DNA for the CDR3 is TGTGCCAGCAGCGCAACTAGCGGGAGCTCCTACGAGCAGTACTTC.

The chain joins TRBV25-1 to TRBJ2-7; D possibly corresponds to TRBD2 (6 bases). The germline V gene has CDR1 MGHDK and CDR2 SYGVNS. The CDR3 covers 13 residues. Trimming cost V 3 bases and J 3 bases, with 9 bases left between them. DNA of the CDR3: TGTGCCAGCAGTGACAGGACTATCTACGAGCAGTACTTC. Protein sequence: CASSDRTIYEQYF.

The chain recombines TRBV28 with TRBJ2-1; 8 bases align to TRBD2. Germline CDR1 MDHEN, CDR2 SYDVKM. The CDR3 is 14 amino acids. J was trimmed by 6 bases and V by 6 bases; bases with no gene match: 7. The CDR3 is CASSLRAGVNEQFF. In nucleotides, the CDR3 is TGTGCCAGCAGCCTCCGAGCGGGGGTCAATGAGCAGTTCTTC.

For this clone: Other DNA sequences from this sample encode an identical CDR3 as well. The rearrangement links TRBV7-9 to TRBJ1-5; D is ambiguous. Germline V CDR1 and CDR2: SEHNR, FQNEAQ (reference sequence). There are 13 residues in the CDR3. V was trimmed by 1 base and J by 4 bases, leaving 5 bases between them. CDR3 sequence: CASSLDGNQPQHF. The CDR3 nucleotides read TGTGCCAGCAGCTTAGACGGTAATCAGCCCCAGCATTTT.